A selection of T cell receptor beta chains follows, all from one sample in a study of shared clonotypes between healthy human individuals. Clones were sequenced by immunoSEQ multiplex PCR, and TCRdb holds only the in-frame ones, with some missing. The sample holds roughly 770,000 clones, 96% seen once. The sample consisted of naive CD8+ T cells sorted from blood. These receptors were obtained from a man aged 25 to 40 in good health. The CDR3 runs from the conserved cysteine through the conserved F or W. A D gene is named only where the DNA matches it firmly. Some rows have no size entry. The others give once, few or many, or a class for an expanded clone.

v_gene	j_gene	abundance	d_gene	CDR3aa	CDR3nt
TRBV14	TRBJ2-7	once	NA	CASSHEGPLDEQYF	TGTGCCAGCAGCCACGAGGGACCCCTTGACGAGCAGTACTTC
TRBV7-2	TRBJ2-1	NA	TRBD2	CASSKAGGTYNEQFF	TGTGCCAGCAGCAAAGCGGGAGGGACCTACAATGAGCAGTTCTTC
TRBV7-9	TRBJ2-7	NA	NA	CASSLRSWEQYF	TGTGCCAGCAGCTTAAGGAGTTGGGAGCAGTACTTC
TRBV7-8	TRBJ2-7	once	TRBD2	CASSLPSGSLYEQYF	TGTGCCAGCAGCTTGCCTAGCGGGAGTTTGTACGAGCAGTACTTC
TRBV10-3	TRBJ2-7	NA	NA	CAISGASDYEQYF	TGTGCCATCAGTGGGGCTAGCGACTACGAGCAGTACTTC
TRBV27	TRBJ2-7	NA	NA	CASSPGQSYEQYF	TGTGCCAGCAGTCCCGGACAGTCTTACGAGCAGTACTTC
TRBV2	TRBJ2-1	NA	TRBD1	CASSLTGGADQWQIPINEQFF	TGTGCCAGCAGTCTAACAGGGGGCGCAGACCAATGGCAAATACCGATCAATGAGCAGTTCTTC
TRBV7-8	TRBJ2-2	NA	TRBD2	CASSLRLAGANTGELFF	TGTGCCAGCAGCTTACGGCTAGCGGGAGCGAACACCGGGGAGCTGTTTTTT
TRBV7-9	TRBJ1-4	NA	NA	CASSPREAATNEKLFF	TGTGCCAGCAGCCCCCGGGAAGCAGCAACTAATGAAAAACTGTTTTTT
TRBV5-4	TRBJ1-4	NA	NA	CASSPGHPGEKLFF	TGTGCCAGCAGCCCGGGACACCCGGGGGAAAAACTGTTTTTT
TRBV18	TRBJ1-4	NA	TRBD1	CASSLTETGLFEKLFF	TGTGCCAGCTCATTAACCGAGACAGGGTTATTCGAAAAACTGTTTTTT
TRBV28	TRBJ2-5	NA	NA	CASSLFGKETQYF	TGTGCCAGCAGTTTATTTGGCAAAGAGACCCAGTACTTC
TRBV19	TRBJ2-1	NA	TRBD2	CASSLVSGAGAGQFF	TGTGCCAGTAGTCTGGTTAGCGGGGCGGGGGCCGGGCAGTTCTTC
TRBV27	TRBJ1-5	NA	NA	CASRQGYQPQHF	TGTGCCAGCAGACAGGGCTATCAGCCCCAGCATTTT
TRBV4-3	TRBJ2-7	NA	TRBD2	CASSQESWTSDSSYEQYF	TGCGCCAGCAGCCAAGAATCCTGGACTAGCGACTCGTCCTACGAGCAGTACTTC
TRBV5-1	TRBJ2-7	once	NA	CASSLDSYYEQYF	TGCGCCAGCAGCTTGGATAGTTACTACGAGCAGTACTTC
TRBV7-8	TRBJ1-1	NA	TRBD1	CASSLAAQGDTEAFF	TGTGCCAGCAGCTTAGCTGCACAGGGGGACACTGAAGCTTTCTTT
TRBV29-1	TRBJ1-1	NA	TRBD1	CSVDMGQGYTEAFF	TGCAGCGTTGATATGGGACAGGGTTACACTGAAGCTTTCTTT
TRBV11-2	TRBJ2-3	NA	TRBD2	CASSFVSLAGSDTQYF	TGTGCCAGCAGCTTTGTAAGCCTAGCGGGGTCAGATACGCAGTATTTT
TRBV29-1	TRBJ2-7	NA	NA	CSVTGLAYEQYF	TGCAGCGTCACCGGCCTAGCCTACGAGCAGTACTTC
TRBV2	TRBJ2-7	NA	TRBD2	CASRASGSYEQYF	TGTGCCAGCAGGGCTAGCGGGAGCTACGAGCAGTACTTC
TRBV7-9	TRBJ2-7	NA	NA	CASSPSPYEQYF	TGTGCCAGCAGCCCGAGCCCCTACGAGCAGTACTTC
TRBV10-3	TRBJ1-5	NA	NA	CAISGGGLHQPQHF	TGTGCCATCAGTGGTGGGGGGCTCCATCAGCCCCAGCATTTT
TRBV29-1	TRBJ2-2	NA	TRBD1	CSGRTGGTGELFF	TGCAGCGGGAGGACAGGGGGCACCGGGGAGCTGTTTTTT
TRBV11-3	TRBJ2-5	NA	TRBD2	CASSLTSGNQETQYF	TGTGCCAGCAGCTTAACTAGCGGGAACCAAGAGACCCAGTACTTC
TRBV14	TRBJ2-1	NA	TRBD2	CASSQAGTSPNEQFF	TGTGCCAGCAGCCAGGCCGGGACTAGCCCTAATGAGCAGTTCTTC
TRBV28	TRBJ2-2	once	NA	CASSLIGGDTGELFF	TGTGCCAGCAGTTTAATTGGGGGCGACACCGGGGAGCTGTTTTTT
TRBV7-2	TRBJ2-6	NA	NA	CASTQIGANVLTF	TGTGCCAGCACCCAAATCGGGGCCAACGTCCTGACTTTC
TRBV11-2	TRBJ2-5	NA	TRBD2	CASSLGSGGRQETQYF	TGTGCCAGCAGCTTAGGCTCGGGCGGGAGGCAGGAGACCCAGTACTTC
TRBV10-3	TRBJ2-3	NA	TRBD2	CAIRRGGLAGVERTDTQYF	TGTGCCATCAGGCGAGGGGGACTAGCGGGAGTAGAGAGGACAGATACGCAGTATTTT
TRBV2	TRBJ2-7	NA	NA	CASSEGREIYEQYF	TGTGCCAGCAGTGAAGGCCGGGAAATCTACGAGCAGTACTTC
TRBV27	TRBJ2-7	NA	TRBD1	CASSPIRTGTVGEQYF	TGTGCCAGCAGTCCCATCCGGACAGGAACTGTGGGTGAGCAGTACTTC
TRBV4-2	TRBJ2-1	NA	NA	CASSQGYNEQFF	TGTGCCAGCAGCCAAGGTTACAATGAGCAGTTCTTC
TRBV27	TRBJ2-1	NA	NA	CASRVGAFSYNEQFF	TGTGCCAGCAGGGTCGGGGCCTTTTCTTACAATGAGCAGTTCTTC
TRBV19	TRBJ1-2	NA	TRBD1	CASSKLPGQAYSTYGYTF	TGTGCCAGTAGCAAGTTACCGGGACAGGCCTATTCAACCTATGGCTACACCTTC
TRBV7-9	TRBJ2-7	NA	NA	CASSLGLAHSYEQYF	TGTGCCAGCAGCTTAGGGCTAGCGCACTCCTACGAGCAGTACTTC
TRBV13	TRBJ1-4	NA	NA	CASSSTGTGGDLEKLFF	TGTGCCAGCAGCTCCACAGGGACCGGAGGGGATCTTGAAAAACTGTTTTTT
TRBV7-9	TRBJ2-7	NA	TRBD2	CASSFSASGMPPYEQYF	TGTGCCAGCAGCTTTTCGGCTAGCGGGATGCCCCCCTACGAGCAGTACTTC
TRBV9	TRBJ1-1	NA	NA	CASSADPGTEDVNTEAFF	TGTGCCAGCAGCGCCGATCCCGGGACCGAGGACGTCAACACTGAAGCTTTCTTT
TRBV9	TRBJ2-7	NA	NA	CASSVGGTGHEQYF	TGTGCCAGCAGCGTAGGTGGGACCGGCCACGAGCAGTACTTC
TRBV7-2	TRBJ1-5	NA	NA	CASSFDLVGFGNQPQHF	TGTGCCAGCAGCTTCGACCTGGTCGGCTTTGGCAATCAGCCCCAGCATTTT
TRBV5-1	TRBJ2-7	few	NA	CASSSYRDWEQYF	TGCGCCAGCAGCTCCTACAGGGATTGGGAGCAGTACTTC
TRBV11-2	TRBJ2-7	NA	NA	CASSPSGRPEQYF	TGTGCCAGCAGCCCCTCGGGACGGCCCGAGCAGTACTTC
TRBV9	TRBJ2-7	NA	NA	CASSVEDRSQPHSYEQYF	TGTGCCAGCAGCGTAGAGGACAGAAGTCAGCCCCACTCCTACGAGCAGTACTTC
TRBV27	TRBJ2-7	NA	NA	CASSLTAPHEQYF	TGTGCCAGCAGTTTGACCGCCCCTCACGAGCAGTACTTC
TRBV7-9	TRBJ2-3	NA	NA	CASSLDRVYPDTQYF	TGTGCCAGCAGCTTAGACAGGGTATATCCAGATACGCAGTATTTT
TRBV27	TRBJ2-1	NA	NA	CASSSEDWYNEQFF	TGTGCCAGCAGTTCTGAAGACTGGTACAATGAGCAGTTCTTC
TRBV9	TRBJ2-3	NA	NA	CASGGDTQYF	TGTGCCAGCGGGGGGGATACGCAGTATTTT
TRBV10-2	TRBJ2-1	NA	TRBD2	CATTGTSGYNEQFF	TGCGCCACCACGGGGACTAGCGGCTACAATGAGCAGTTCTTC
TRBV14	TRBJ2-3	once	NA	CASSQDTGSTDTQYF	TGTGCCAGCAGCCAGGATACAGGGAGCACAGATACGCAGTATTTT
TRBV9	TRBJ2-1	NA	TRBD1	CASSPDRGLFEQFF	TGTGCCAGCAGCCCGGACAGGGGGCTGTTTGAGCAGTTCTTC